This entry describes one T cell receptor beta chain. TCRdb's copy holds only in-frame clones and misses some; the assay was immunoSEQ multiplex PCR. Among a few hundred thousand clones listed, about 86% were seen once. The length of the CDR3 is 15 residues. V dropped 4 bases and J dropped 10 bases, with 25 bases sitting between them. CDR1 and CDR2 (germline): SQVTM, ANQGSEA. The data are from a study of blood T cell repertoires in COVID-19. Sequencing was carried out using PBMCs or T cells enriched from blood (not recorded which). The sequence came from a woman aged 50 to 60 who had recovered from COVID-19. The chain carries TRBV29-1 and TRBJ1-2; D remains ambiguous. The CDR3 sequence is CSVVRGILGKIDYTF. The CDR3 coding sequence is TGCAGCGTTGTCCGAGGGATTTTGGGCAAGATTGACTACACCTTC.